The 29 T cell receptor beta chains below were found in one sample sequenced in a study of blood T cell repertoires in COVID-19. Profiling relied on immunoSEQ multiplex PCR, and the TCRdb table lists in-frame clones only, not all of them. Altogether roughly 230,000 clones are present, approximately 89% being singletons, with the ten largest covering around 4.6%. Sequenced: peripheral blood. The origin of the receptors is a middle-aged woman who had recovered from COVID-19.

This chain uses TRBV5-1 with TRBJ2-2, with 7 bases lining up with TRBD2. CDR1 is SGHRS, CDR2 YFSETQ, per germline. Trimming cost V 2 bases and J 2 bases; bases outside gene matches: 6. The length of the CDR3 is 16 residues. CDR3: CASSFSRGINTGELFF. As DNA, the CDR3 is TGCGCCAGCAGCTTCTCGCGGGGGATAAACACCGGGGAGCTGTTTTTT.

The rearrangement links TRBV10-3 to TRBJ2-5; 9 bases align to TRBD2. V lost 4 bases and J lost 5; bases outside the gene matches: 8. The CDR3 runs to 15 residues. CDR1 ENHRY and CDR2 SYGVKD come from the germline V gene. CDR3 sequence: CAISGGGGAVETQYF. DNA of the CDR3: TGTGCCATCAGTGGAGGCGGGGGGGCCGTTGAGACCCAGTACTTC.

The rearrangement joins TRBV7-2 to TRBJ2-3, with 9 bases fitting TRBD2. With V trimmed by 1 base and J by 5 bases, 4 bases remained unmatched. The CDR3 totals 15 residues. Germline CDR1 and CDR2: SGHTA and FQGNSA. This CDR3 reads CASSLGLAGKDTQYF. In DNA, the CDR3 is TGTGCCAGCAGCTTAGGCCTAGCGGGGAAAGATACGCAGTATTTT.

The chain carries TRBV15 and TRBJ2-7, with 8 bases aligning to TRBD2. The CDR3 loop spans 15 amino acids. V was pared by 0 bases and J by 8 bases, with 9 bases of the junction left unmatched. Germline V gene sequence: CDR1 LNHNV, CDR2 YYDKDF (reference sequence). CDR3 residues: CATSRDLSGVGKQYF. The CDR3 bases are TGTGCCACCAGCAGAGACCTTAGCGGGGTGGGTAAGCAGTACTTC.

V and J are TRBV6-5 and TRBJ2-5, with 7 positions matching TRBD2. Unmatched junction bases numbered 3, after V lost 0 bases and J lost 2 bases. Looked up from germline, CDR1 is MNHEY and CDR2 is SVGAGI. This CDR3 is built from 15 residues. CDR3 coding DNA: TGTGCCAGCAGTTACTCCCCTAGCGGTCAAGAGACCCAGTACTTC. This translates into CASSYSPSGQETQYF.

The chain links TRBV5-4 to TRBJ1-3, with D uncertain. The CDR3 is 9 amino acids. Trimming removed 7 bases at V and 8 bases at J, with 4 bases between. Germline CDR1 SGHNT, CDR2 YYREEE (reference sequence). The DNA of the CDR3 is TGTGCCAGCCCAGACACCATATATTTT. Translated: CASPDTIYF.

CDR3 amino acids: CASRGTSGSGTDTQYF. CDR3 DNA: TGCGCCAGCAGAGGGACTAGCGGGAGTGGCACAGATACGCAGTATTTT. The rearrangement joins TRBV5-1 to TRBJ2-3, with 14 positions matching TRBD2. The CDR3 extends over 16 amino acids. Germline CDR1 and CDR2: SGHRS and YFSETQ. The V segment lost 5 bases and the J segment 1 base; nucleotides outside the gene matches: 3.

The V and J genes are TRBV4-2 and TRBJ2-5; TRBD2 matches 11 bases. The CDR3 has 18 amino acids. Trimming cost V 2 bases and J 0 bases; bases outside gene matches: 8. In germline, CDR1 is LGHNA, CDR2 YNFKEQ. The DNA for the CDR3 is TGTGCCAGCAGCCAAATAGCGGGGGGGCGGGTTAACCAAGAGACCCAGTACTTC. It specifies CASSQIAGGRVNQETQYF.

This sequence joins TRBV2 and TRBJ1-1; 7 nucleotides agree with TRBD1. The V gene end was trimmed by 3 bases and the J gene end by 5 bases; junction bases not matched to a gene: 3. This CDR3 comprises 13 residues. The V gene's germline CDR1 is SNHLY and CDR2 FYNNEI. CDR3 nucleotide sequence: TGTGCCAGCAGTGATAGGGGGCGGACTGAAGCTTTCTTT. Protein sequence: CASSDRGRTEAFF.

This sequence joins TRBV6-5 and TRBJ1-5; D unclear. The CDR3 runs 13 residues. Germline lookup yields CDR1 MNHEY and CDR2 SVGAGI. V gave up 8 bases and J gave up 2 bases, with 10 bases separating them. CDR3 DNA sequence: TGTGCCAGCTCCCCCGGGGGCAATCAGCCCCAGCATTTT. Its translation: CASSPGGNQPQHF.

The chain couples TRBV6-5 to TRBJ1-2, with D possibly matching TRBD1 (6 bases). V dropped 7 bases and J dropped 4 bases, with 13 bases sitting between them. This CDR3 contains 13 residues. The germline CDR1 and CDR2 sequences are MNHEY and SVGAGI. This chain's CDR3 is CASNPGHSYGYTF. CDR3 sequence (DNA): TGTGCCAGCAATCCGGGACATAGCTATGGCTACACCTTC.

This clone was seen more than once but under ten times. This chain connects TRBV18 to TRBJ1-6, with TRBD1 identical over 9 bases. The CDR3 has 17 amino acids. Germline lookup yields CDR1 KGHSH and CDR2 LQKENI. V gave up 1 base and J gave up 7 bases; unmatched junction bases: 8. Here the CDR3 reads CASSPQDRGGGNSPLHF. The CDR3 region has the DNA TGTGCCAGCTCACCACAGGACAGGGGAGGTGGAAATTCACCCCTCCACTTT.

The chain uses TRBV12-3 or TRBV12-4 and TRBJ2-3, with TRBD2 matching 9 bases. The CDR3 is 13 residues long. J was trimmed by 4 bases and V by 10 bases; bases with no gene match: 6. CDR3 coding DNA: TGTGCCATTGGGACTAGCTTCGCAGATACGCAGTATTTT. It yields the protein CAIGTSFADTQYF.

DNA for the CDR3: TGTGCCAGCAGTACCGAAGTAGGAGGCACTGAAGCTTTCTTT. Residues: CASSTEVGGTEAFF. The genes are TRBV6-5 and TRBJ1-1; D is unclear. This CDR3 is 14 amino acids long. V was trimmed by 5 bases and J by 4 bases, leaving 14 bases between them. Germline values: CDR1 MNHEY, CDR2 SVGAGI.

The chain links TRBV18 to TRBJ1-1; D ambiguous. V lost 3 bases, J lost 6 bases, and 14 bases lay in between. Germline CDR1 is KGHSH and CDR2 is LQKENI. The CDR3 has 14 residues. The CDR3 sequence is CASSPAWRGSEAFF. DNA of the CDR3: TGTGCCAGCTCACCGGCTTGGAGAGGGTCTGAAGCTTTCTTT.

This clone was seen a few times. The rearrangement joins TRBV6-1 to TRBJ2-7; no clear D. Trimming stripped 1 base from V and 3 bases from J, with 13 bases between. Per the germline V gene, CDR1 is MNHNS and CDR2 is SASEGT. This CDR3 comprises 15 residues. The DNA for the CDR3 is TGTGCCAGCAGTGAAGGGCTCATTACCAACTACGAGCAGTACGTC. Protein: CASSEGLITNYEQYV.

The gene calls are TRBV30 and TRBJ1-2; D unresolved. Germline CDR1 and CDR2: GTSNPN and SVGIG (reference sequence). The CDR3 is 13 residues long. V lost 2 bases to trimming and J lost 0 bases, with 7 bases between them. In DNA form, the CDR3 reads TGTGCCTGGAGTAAACTAGCTAACTATGGCTACACCTTC. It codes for CAWSKLANYGYTF.

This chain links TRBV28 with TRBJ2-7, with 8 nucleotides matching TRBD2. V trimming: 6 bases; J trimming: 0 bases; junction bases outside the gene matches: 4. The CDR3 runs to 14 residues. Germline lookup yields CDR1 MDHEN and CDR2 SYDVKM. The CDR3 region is CASRRGGSSYEQYF. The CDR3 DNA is TGTGCCAGCAGACGCGGGGGGTCCTCCTACGAGCAGTACTTC.

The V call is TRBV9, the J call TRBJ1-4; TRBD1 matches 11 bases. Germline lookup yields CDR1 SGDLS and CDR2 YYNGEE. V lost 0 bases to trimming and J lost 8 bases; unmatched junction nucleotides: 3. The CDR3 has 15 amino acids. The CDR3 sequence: CASSVGTGGGEKLFF. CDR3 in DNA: TGTGCCAGCAGCGTAGGGACAGGGGGCGGAGAAAAACTGTTTTTT.

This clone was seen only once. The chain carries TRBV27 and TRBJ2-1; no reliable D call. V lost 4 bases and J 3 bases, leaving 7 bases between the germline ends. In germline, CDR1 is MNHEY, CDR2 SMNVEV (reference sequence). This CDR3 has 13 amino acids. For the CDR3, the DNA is TGTGCCAGCAGTTGGGCCAGCTACAATGAGCAGTTCTTC. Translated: CASSWASYNEQFF.

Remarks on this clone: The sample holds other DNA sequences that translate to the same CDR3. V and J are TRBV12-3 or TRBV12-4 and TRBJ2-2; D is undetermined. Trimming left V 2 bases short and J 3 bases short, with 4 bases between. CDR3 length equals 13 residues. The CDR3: CASSLRDTGELFF. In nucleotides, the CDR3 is TGTGCCAGCAGTTTAAGAGACACCGGGGAGCTGTTTTTT.

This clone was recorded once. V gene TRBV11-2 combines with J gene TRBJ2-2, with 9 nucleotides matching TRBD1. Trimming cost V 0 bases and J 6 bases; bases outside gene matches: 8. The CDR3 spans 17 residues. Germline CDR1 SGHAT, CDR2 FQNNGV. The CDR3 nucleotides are TGTGCCAGCAGCTTAGAAACGTACAGGGACAGGGCCGGGGAGCTGTTTTTT. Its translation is CASSLETYRDRAGELFF.

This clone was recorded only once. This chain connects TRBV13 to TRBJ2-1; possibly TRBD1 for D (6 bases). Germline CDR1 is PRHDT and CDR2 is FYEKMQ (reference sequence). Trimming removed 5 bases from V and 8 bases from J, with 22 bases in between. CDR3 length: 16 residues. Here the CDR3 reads CASSPTGTREEYEQFF. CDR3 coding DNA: TGTGCCAGCAGCCCGACCGGGACAAGGGAAGAGTATGAGCAGTTCTTC.

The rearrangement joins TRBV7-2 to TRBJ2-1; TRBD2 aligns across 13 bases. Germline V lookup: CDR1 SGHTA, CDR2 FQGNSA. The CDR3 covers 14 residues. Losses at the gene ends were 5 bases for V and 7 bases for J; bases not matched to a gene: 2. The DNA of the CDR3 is TGTGCCAGCAGCCGGACTAGCGGGAGTAATGAGCAGTTCTTC. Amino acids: CASSRTSGSNEQFF.

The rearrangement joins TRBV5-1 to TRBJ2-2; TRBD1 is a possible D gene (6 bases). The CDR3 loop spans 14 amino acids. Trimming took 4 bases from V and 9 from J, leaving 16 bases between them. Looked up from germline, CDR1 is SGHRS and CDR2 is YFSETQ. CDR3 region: CASSTYRVSRELFF. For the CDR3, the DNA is TGCGCCAGCAGCACCTACAGGGTTTCCCGGGAGCTGTTTTTT.

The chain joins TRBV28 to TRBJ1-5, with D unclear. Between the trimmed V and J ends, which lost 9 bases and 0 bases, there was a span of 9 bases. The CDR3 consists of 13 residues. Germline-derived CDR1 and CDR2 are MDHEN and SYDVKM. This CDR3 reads CASEGLSNQPQHF. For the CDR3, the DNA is TGTGCCAGTGAGGGTCTTAGCAATCAGCCCCAGCATTTT.

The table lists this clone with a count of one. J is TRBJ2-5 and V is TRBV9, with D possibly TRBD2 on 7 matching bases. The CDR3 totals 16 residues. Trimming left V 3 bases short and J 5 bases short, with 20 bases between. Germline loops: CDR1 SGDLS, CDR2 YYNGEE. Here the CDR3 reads CASSDVTGGGRETQYF. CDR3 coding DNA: TGTGCCAGCAGCGATGTAACCGGCGGGGGCCGGGAGACCCAGTACTTC.

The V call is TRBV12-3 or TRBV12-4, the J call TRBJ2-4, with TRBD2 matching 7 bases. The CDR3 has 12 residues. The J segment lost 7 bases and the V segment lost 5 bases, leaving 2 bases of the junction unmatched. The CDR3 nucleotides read TGTGCCAGCAGTCTCGGGGGGAACATTCAGTACTTC. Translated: CASSLGGNIQYF.

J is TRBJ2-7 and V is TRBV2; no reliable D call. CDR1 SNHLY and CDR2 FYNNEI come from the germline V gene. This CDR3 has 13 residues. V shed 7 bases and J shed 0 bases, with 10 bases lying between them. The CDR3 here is CASTTVPSYEQYV. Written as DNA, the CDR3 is TGTGCCAGCACTACAGTTCCCTCCTACGAGCAGTACGTC.